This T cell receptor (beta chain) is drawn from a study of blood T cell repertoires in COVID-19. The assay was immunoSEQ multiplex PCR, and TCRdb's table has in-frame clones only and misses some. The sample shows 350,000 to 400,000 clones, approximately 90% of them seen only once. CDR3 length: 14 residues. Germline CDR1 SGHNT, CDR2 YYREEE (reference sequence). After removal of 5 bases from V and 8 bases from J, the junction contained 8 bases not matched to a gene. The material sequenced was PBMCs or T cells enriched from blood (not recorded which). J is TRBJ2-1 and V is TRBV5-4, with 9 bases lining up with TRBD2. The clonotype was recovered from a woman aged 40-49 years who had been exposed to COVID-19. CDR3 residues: CASSLPSGIYEQFF. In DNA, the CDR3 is TGTGCCAGCAGTTTACCTAGCGGGATATATGAGCAGTTCTTC.